These 23 T cell receptor beta chains were sequenced from one sample in a study of cytomegalovirus exposure and HLA in healthy donors. PCR primers comprised 60 Vbeta and 13 Jbeta primers. Assay used: immunoSEQ multiplex PCR; TCRdb lists only in-frame clones, some missing. The sample has about 96,000 clones, roughly 79% seen once; the top ten hold 3%. The material sequenced was PBMCs. These receptors were collected from a female donor in good health and CMV-seropositive.

This clone was found once. The chain employs TRBV7-9 and TRBJ1-1; TRBD1 agrees at 8 bases. Germline CDR1 is SEHNR and CDR2 is FQNEAQ (reference sequence). The J segment lost 7 bases and the V segment lost 8 bases, leaving 12 bases of the junction unmatched. This CDR3 is built from 14 residues. The CDR3 here is CASGVLRGRDEAFF. The CDR3 nucleotides read TGTGCCAGCGGAGTACTCAGGGGGCGCGATGAAGCTTTCTTT.

This clone was observed a handful of times. The rearrangement uses TRBV11-2 and TRBJ1-5; D not resolved. CDR1 is SGHAT, CDR2 FQNNGV, per germline. CDR3 size: 13 residues. V lost 3 bases and J 4 bases, leaving 7 bases between the germline ends. DNA of the CDR3: TGTGCCAGCAGCTTGGGCAGAAATCAGCCCCAGCATTTT. Protein sequence: CASSLGRNQPQHF.

The chain is built from TRBV2 and TRBJ2-2, with a weak D call TRBD2 (6 bases). CDR1 is SNHLY, CDR2 FYNNEI, per germline. The V end lost 8 bases, the J end lost 6 bases, and 13 bases lay between the germline ends. The CDR3 covers 13 residues. CDR3 sequence (DNA): TGTGCCAGCGGGCCTAGGGAGGCCGGGGAGCTGTTTTTT. Protein sequence: CASGPREAGELFF.

The V call is TRBV2, the J call TRBJ2-3; D possibly corresponds to TRBD2 (5 bases). CDR3 size: 13 residues. V lost 10 bases and J 1 base, leaving 12 bases between the germline ends. Germline V gene sequence: CDR1 SNHLY, CDR2 FYNNEI. The CDR3 loop is CATRGRGTDTQYF. The CDR3 coding sequence is TGTGCCACACGAGGGCGGGGCACAGATACGCAGTATTTT. Filled out from reference TRBV2 and TRBJ2-3, the complete variable domain reads EPEVTQTPSHQVTQMGQEVILRCVPISNHLYFYWYRQILGQKVEFLVSFYNNEISEKSEIFDDQFSVERPDGSNFTLKIRSTKLEDSAMYFCATRGRGTDTQYFGPGTRLTVL.

In DNA form, the CDR3 reads TGTGCCAGCAGTTCCCGGACAGGGGCCACCGGGGAGCTGTTTTTT. Translation: CASSSRTGATGELFF. V usage is TRBV28 and J usage is TRBJ2-2; TRBD1 aligns across 9 bases. CDR3 length equals 15 residues. Per the germline V gene, CDR1 is MDHEN and CDR2 is SYDVKM. J gave up 4 bases and V 4 bases, and 4 bases lay outside the gene matches.

The V gene is TRBV10-3, the J gene TRBJ2-1; D is unclear. V was clipped by 0 bases and J by 7 bases, with 13 bases between them. Germline values: CDR1 ENHRY, CDR2 SYGVKD. The CDR3 sequence is 15 residues long. DNA of the CDR3: TGTGCCATCAGTGAGTCCTCCCCCCTTAAAAATGAGCAGTTCTTC. Translation gives CAISESSPLKNEQFF.

The chain couples TRBV4-1 to TRBJ1-2; unclear D gene. V lost 3 bases and J 4 bases, leaving 9 bases between the germline ends. Germline V CDR1 and CDR2: MGHRA, YSYEKL. The CDR3 runs to 13 residues. CDR3: CASSQVIAYGYTF. CDR3 in DNA: TGCGCCAGCAGCCAGGTTATAGCCTATGGCTACACCTTC.

The chain links TRBV29-1 to TRBJ2-3; TRBD1 matches at 10 bases. Germline V CDR1 and CDR2: SQVTM, ANQGSEA. V lost 3 bases to trimming and J lost 4 bases; unmatched junction nucleotides: 10. The CDR3 is made up of 16 amino acids. The CDR3 loop reads CSVDSPGTGVPDTQYF. The CDR3 nucleotides are TGCAGCGTTGATTCCCCCGGGACAGGGGTTCCAGATACGCAGTATTTT.

The genes are TRBV7-8 and TRBJ2-5; D may be TRBD2 (5 bases). Germline CDR1 and CDR2: SGHVS and FQNEAQ. V gave up 1 base and J gave up 4 bases, with 13 bases separating them. There are 15 residues in the CDR3. DNA for the CDR3: TGTGCCAGCAGCTTAGTTCCGGTCGCGGGAGAGACCCAGTACTTC. This translates into CASSLVPVAGETQYF.

The V gene is TRBV28, the J gene TRBJ1-2, with D unresolved. The V gene's germline CDR1 is MDHEN and CDR2 SYDVKM. V shed 6 bases and J shed 1 base, with 12 bases lying between them. The CDR3 has 14 residues. The CDR3 spells CASSSGSINYGYTF. DNA for the CDR3: TGTGCCAGCAGCTCAGGAAGTATTAACTATGGCTACACCTTC.

V usage is TRBV4-3 and J usage is TRBJ2-1, with 12 bases that match TRBD2. Germline V gene sequence: CDR1 LGHNA, CDR2 YSLEER. The J segment lost 6 bases and the V segment lost 4 bases, leaving 4 bases of the junction unmatched. This CDR3 has 15 amino acids. DNA of the CDR3: TGCGCCAGCAGCCCCGGGACTAGCGGGCGCAATGAGCAGTTCTTC. This codes for CASSPGTSGRNEQFF.

The V and J genes are TRBV7-2 and TRBJ2-7; 9 bases map to TRBD1. Trimming removed 1 base from V and 0 bases from J; junction bases left unmatched: 7. Per the germline V gene, CDR1 is SGHTA and CDR2 is FQGNSA. This CDR3 spans 17 amino acids. CDR3 nucleotides: TGTGCCAGCAGCTTAGGAGGGCCGGGACAGGGCTCCTACGAGCAGTACTTC. Its protein product is CASSLGGPGQGSYEQYF.

This sequence joins TRBV11-2 and TRBJ2-7; 11 nucleotides align to TRBD1. Germline V gene sequence: CDR1 SGHAT, CDR2 FQNNGV. V was pared by 3 bases and J by 5 bases, with 3 bases of the junction left unmatched. This CDR3 is 14 amino acids long. The CDR3 bases are TGTGCCAGCAGCTTGGACAGGGGGCTCCACGAGCAGTACTTC. Translating it yields CASSLDRGLHEQYF.

The gene calls are TRBV11-2 and TRBJ2-2, with 13 bases matching TRBD2. The CDR3 sequence is 15 residues long. The germline gives CDR1 SGHAT, CDR2 FQNNGV. J was trimmed by 5 bases and V by 5 bases; bases with no gene match: 2. The CDR3 loop reads CASSLGLAGTGELFF. CDR3 bases: TGTGCCAGCAGCCTGGGACTAGCGGGGACCGGGGAGCTGTTTTTT.

The chain recombines TRBV11-2 with TRBJ1-6; D remains ambiguous. V gave up 1 base and J gave up 14 bases, with 12 bases separating them. Germline lookup yields CDR1 SGHAT and CDR2 FQNNGV. This CDR3 contains 13 residues. The CDR3 spells CASSLGRNPTLHF. CDR3 nucleotides: TGTGCCAGCAGCTTAGGGCGGAATCCAACCCTCCACTTT.

V and J are TRBV7-9 and TRBJ1-3; 7 positions match TRBD1. The CDR3 runs to 15 residues. The ends lost 5 bases at V and 3 bases at J; junction bases unmatched: 7. CDR1 and CDR2 from the germline V gene are SEHNR and FQNEAQ (reference sequence). The CDR3 DNA follows: TGTGCCAGCAGCACCGACAGGGAACTTGGAAACACCATATATTTT. Protein sequence: CASSTDRELGNTIYF.

CDR3 protein: CASSQGASGGFTDTQYF. CDR3 coding DNA: TGCGCCAGCAGCCAAGGGGCTAGCGGGGGGTTCACAGATACGCAGTATTTT. The chain employs TRBV4-3 and TRBJ2-3, with 11 nucleotides matching TRBD2. Germline V gene data show CDR1 as LGHNA and CDR2 as YSLEER. CDR3 length: 17 amino acids. The J segment lost 2 bases and the V segment lost 1 base, leaving 5 bases of the junction unmatched.

The rearrangement links TRBV29-1 to TRBJ2-3, with TRBD1 matching over 9 bases. The CDR3 loop spans 13 amino acids. V was pared by 3 bases and J by 4 bases, with 2 bases of the junction left unmatched. CDR1 and CDR2 from the germline V gene are SQVTM and ANQGSEA. The CDR3 DNA follows: TGCAGCGTTGACGGACAGGGGTCAGATACGCAGTATTTT. This translates into CSVDGQGSDTQYF.

V and J are TRBV11-3 and TRBJ2-1; D is possibly TRBD1 (5 bases). Germline CDR1 is SGHNT and CDR2 is YENEEA. Trimming shortened V by 4 bases and J by 8 bases, and 18 bases separated the two germline ends. CDR3 length equals 15 residues. The CDR3 sequence: CASSSQALSMDEQFF. Written as DNA, the CDR3 is TGTGCCAGCAGCTCACAGGCGTTGTCCATGGATGAGCAGTTCTTC.

The V gene is TRBV6-5, the J gene TRBJ2-7, with D possibly being TRBD1 (6 bases). With 6 bases removed from V and 0 bases from J, the gap between germline ends came to 15 bases. Germline assignment: CDR1 MNHEY and CDR2 SVGAGI. The CDR3 spans 15 residues. The CDR3 sequence is CASSRTVGSSYEQYF. The DNA for the CDR3 is TGTGCCAGCAGCCGGACAGTTGGGAGCTCCTACGAGCAGTACTTC.

This clone was recorded a few times. The rearrangement uses TRBV30 and TRBJ1-1, with a tentative D call TRBD1 (5 bases). CDR1 is GTSNPN and CDR2 is SVGIG in the germline V gene (reference sequence). The CDR3 has 13 amino acids. Trimming took 5 bases from V and 4 from J, leaving 14 bases between them. This CDR3 is CAWHVTGGTEAFF. For the CDR3, the DNA is TGTGCCTGGCATGTCACGGGGGGCACTGAAGCTTTCTTT.

The rearrangement links TRBV7-3 to TRBJ2-1, with TRBD1 as a possible D gene (6 bases). V was clipped by 2 bases and J by 5 bases, with 10 bases between them. Germline CDR1 is SGHTA and CDR2 is FQGTGA. The CDR3 totals 14 residues. CDR3: CASSLAGVNNEQFF. CDR3 bases: TGTGCCAGCAGCTTAGCAGGGGTCAACAATGAGCAGTTCTTC.

This chain joins TRBV5-6 and TRBJ1-2, with 10 bases fitting TRBD1. Germline CDR1 reads SGHDT; CDR2 reads YYEEEE. V shed 3 bases, J shed 1 base, and the junction held 0 bases outside the gene matches. This CDR3 spans 14 amino acids. The DNA of the CDR3 is TGTGCCAGCAGCTGGGACAGGGGTAACTATGGCTACACCTTC. Its translation: CASSWDRGNYGYTF.